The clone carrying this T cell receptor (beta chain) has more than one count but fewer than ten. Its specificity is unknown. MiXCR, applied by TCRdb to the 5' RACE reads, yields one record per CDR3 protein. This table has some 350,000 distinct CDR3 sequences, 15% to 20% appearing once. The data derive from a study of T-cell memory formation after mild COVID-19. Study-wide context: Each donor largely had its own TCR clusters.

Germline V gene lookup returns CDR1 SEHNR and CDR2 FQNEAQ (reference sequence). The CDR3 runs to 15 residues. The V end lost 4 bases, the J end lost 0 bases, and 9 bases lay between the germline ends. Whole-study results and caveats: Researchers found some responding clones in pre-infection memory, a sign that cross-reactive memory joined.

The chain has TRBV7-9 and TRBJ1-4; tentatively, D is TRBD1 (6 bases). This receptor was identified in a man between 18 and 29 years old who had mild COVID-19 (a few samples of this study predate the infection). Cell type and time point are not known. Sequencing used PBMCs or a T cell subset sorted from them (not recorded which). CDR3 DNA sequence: TGTGCCAGCAGCTCCGGGACAACAACTAATGAAAAACTGTTTTTT. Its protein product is CASSSGTTTNEKLFF.